Each of the 17 T cell receptor beta chains below was sequenced from the same sample in a study of CD8 T cells in ankylosing spondylitis. Study-level points and caveats: There was a TCR beta motif, made of several highly homologous variants, that appeared characteristic of ankylosing spondylitis blood.

Antigens for these TCRs are unknown. TCRdb used MiXCR to reprocess the 5' RACE reads, holding one entry per CDR3 protein. The table lists almost 400,000 distinct CDR3 sequences, approximately 20% of them singletons. Sequences were obtained from blood, either unsorted or a sorted T cell fraction (not recorded which). All receptors derive from a male donor with ankylosing spondylitis.

The rearrangement uses TRBV5-1 and TRBJ1-6; D not resolved. Germline CDR1 and CDR2: SGHRS and YFSETQ. This CDR3 has 15 amino acids. Trimming took 0 bases from V and 8 from J, leaving 12 bases between them. CDR3 protein: CASSLEPPVDSPLHF. The CDR3 bases are TGCGCCAGCAGCTTGGAGCCTCCCGTTGATTCACCCCTCCACTTT.

This chain joins TRBV4-1 and TRBJ1-1; 8 bases are a match to TRBD1. The CDR3 is made up of 14 amino acids. The trim removed 2 bases at V and 4 bases at J, leaving 3 bases unmatched. Germline V gene data show CDR1 as MGHRA and CDR2 as YSYEKL. The CDR3 spells CASSQQGTGTEAFF. The CDR3 DNA follows: TGCGCCAGCAGCCAACAGGGGACAGGCACTGAAGCTTTCTTT.

V is TRBV27 and J is TRBJ2-5; possibly TRBD2 for D (6 bases). CDR3 length: 14 amino acids. Germline CDR1 MNHEY, CDR2 SMNVEV (reference sequence). Deletions cut 5 bases from V and 4 bases from J, with 14 bases between. In nucleotides, the CDR3 is TGTGCCAGCAGTCGCGGGGTAGGGACAGAGACCCAGTACTTC. Its protein is CASSRGVGTETQYF.

This clonotype was observed a handful of times. The rearrangement uses TRBV28 and TRBJ2-7; D may match TRBD1 or TRBD2 (6 bases each). This CDR3 is built from 15 residues. V was cut by 6 bases and J by 5 bases, with 20 bases left in between. Germline CDR1 MDHEN, CDR2 SYDVKM. The DNA of the CDR3 is TGTGCCAGCAGGCAACTCGGGGGCGTGGACCACGAGCAGTACTTC. As protein: CASRQLGGVDHEQYF.

The chain uses TRBV7-3 and TRBJ2-2; D gene ambiguous. V was shortened by 0 bases and J by 7 bases, with 9 bases between the two germline ends. The CDR3 has 14 residues. Looked up from germline, CDR1 is SGHTA and CDR2 is FQGTGA. CDR3 bases: TGTGCCAGCAGCTTAACGGCGGCATTCGGGGAGCTGTTTTTT. Its protein is CASSLTAAFGELFF.

The gene calls are TRBV28 and TRBJ1-1, with D uncertain. Trimming left V 3 bases short and J 4 bases short, with 9 bases between. Looked up from germline, CDR1 is MDHEN and CDR2 is SYDVKM. This CDR3 is 13 amino acids long. The CDR3: CASSFSPTTEAFF. The CDR3 DNA reads TGTGCCAGCAGTTTCTCCCCTACCACTGAAGCTTTCTTT.

The chain carries TRBV20-1 and TRBJ1-1, with 7 positions matching TRBD1. Germline values: CDR1 DFQATT, CDR2 SNEGSKA (reference sequence). CDR3 size: 14 residues. After removal of 3 bases from V and 6 bases from J, the junction contained 10 bases not matched to a gene. This CDR3 is CSARGGPGQSEAFF. CDR3 nucleotide sequence: TGCAGTGCTAGGGGGGGACCGGGACAGTCTGAAGCTTTCTTT.

This chain links TRBV5-1 with TRBJ2-5; 7 bases fit TRBD1. J lost 2 bases, V lost 6 bases, and 10 bases had no gene match. The CDR3 has 15 residues. From germline, CDR1 is SGHRS and CDR2 YFSETQ. CDR3 region: CASKQTGQGQETQYF. The DNA of the CDR3 is TGCGCCAGCAAACAGACAGGGCAGGGGCAAGAGACCCAGTACTTC.

This clonotype was detected only a few times. The rearrangement links TRBV2 to TRBJ2-3; TRBD1 aligns across 7 bases. Germline CDR1 and CDR2: SNHLY and FYNNEI. J lost 0 bases, V lost 6 bases, and 3 bases had no gene match. The CDR3 loop spans 14 amino acids. The CDR3 protein is CASRDRLSTDTQYF. The CDR3 DNA follows: TGTGCCAGCAGGGACAGGCTCAGCACAGATACGCAGTATTTT.

The gene calls are TRBV12-3 or TRBV12-4 and TRBJ2-7; 7 bases match TRBD2. This CDR3 contains 15 residues. V lost 5 bases and J lost 5; bases outside the gene matches: 12. The CDR3, as DNA: TGTGCCAGCAGTCCGACCCCGACTAGCTTTCACGAGCAGTACTTC. Its protein product is CASSPTPTSFHEQYF.

This chain connects TRBV20-1 to TRBJ1-5; D might be TRBD1 (6 bases). The CDR3 covers 12 residues. Trimming removed 6 bases at V and 9 bases at J, with 15 bases between. From germline, CDR1 is DFQATT and CDR2 SNEGSKA (reference sequence). The CDR3 reads CSAWDIRGPQHF. In DNA, the CDR3 is TGCAGTGCCTGGGACATCCGTGGGCCCCAGCATTTT.

This clonotype has at least ten counts. V gene TRBV5-6 combines with J gene TRBJ1-1, with D possibly matching TRBD1 (5 bases). The germline CDR1 and CDR2 sequences are SGHDT and YYEEEE. The V gene lost 7 bases and the J gene lost 0 bases, with 10 bases spanning the gap. The CDR3 covers 13 residues. CDR3 protein: CASSPGLNTEAFF. The CDR3, as DNA: TGTGCCAGCTCACCAGGGCTGAACACTGAAGCTTTCTTT.

The V gene is TRBV6-2 or TRBV6-3, the J gene TRBJ2-7, with a weak D call TRBD2 (6 bases). From germline, CDR1 is MNHEY and CDR2 SVGEGT. Trimming left V 6 bases short and J 0 bases short, with 18 bases between. CDR3 length: 16 amino acids. The CDR3, as DNA: TGTGCCAGCAGCCGCCATTCTAGCGTAGACTCCTACGAGCAGTACTTC. Translation: CASSRHSSVDSYEQYF.

This clonotype has only a few counts. The rearrangement uses TRBV7-9 and TRBJ1-1; D possibly corresponds to TRBD1 (6 bases). The germline V and J ends were trimmed by 5 bases and 0 bases, with 13 bases remaining between them. This CDR3 region has 15 residues. CDR1 is SEHNR, CDR2 FQNEAQ, per germline (reference sequence). This chain's CDR3 is CASSPWTDLNTEAFF. In DNA, the CDR3 is TGTGCCAGCAGCCCGTGGACAGATTTGAACACTGAAGCTTTCTTT.

This clonotype was counted between two and nine times. The chain uses TRBV12-5 and TRBJ2-5; D remains unclear. Trimming left V 6 bases short and J 6 bases short, with 11 bases between. The CDR3 totals 12 residues. Looked up from germline, CDR1 is LGHNT and CDR2 is FRNRAP. This chain's CDR3 is CASGPHRQTQYF. CDR3 DNA sequence: TGTGCTAGTGGCCCCCACCGTCAGACCCAGTACTTC.

The sample holds a few counts of this clonotype. The rearrangement joins TRBV6-5 to TRBJ1-3, with D uncertain. V lost 0 bases, J lost 0 bases, and 15 bases lay in between. CDR3 size: 18 residues. Germline loops: CDR1 MNHEY, CDR2 SVGAGI. As DNA, the CDR3 is TGTGCCAGCAGTTACTCGCCCCCCCCACAACTCTCTGGAAACACCATATATTTT. Its translation: CASSYSPPPQLSGNTIYF.

In this sample, this clonotype turned up many times. The chain joins TRBV29-1 to TRBJ2-3; 11 nucleotides match TRBD2. CDR1 SQVTM and CDR2 ANQGSEA come from the germline V gene. The length of the CDR3 is 17 residues. V shed 7 bases, J shed 6 bases, and the junction held 18 bases outside the gene matches. CDR3 bases: TGCAGCGCCTTTGCGGGACTAGCGGTTCCCATAAGGGATACGCAGTATTTT. Amino acid sequence: CSAFAGLAVPIRDTQYF.